A selection of T cell receptor beta chains follows, all from one sample in a study of blood T cells in healthy people across ages. TCRdb reprocessed the 5' RACE reads with MiXCR, giving one entry per CDR3 protein. The table includes some 890,000 distinct CDR3 sequences, about 28% detected once. The sample was also reused in another study, on T cells of mothers and their children.

Specimen: blood. All receptors come from a woman aged 40 to 50 in good health. Each CDR3 is given with its conserved first and last residue. A D gene is named only where the DNA matches it firmly. Size tells how often a clone was seen (once, few, many) or the class of an expanded clone, and some rows leave it out.

D: -
J: TRBJ2-1
size: -
V: TRBV2
DNA: TGTGCCAGCAGTGATCAGGGCTTCTCCTACAATGAGCAGTTCTTC
CDR3: CASSDQGFSYNEQFF

D: TRBD2
J: TRBJ2-2
size: -
V: TRBV20-1
DNA: TGCAGTGCTACATACGGACTAGCGGGGGCCGGGGAGCTGTTTTTT
CDR3: CSATYGLAGAGELFF

D: TRBD1
J: TRBJ2-1
size: -
V: TRBV20-1
DNA: TGCAGTGCCCCGGACACCGGACAGGGGGAACACAATGGGCAGTTCTTC
CDR3: CSAPDTGQGEHNGQFF

D: -
J: TRBJ2-1
size: few
V: TRBV24-1
DNA: TGTGCCACCAGTGATTCCGGGGTGCATGAGCAGTTCTTC
CDR3: CATSDSGVHEQFF

D: -
J: TRBJ2-7
size: many
V: TRBV29-1
DNA: TGCAGCGTTGAGGTCCAGGGGGGTGGCGAGCAGTACTTC
CDR3: CSVEVQGGGEQYF

D: TRBD2
J: TRBJ2-5
size: few
V: TRBV5-1
DNA: TGCGCCAGCAGCTTGGCTCGCGGGGGGACCCAAGAGACCCAGTACTTC
CDR3: CASSLARGGTQETQYF

D: TRBD1
J: TRBJ1-2
size: -
V: TRBV9
DNA: TGTGCCAGCAGCGTAGTGGCGTATGTGACAGGGGAGGATGGCTACACCTTC
CDR3: CASSVVAYVTGEDGYTF

D: -
J: TRBJ2-5
size: many
V: TRBV5-1
DNA: TGCGCCAGCAGCTTGGAGGAGGGGGCGAAGACCCAGTACTTC
CDR3: CASSLEEGAKTQYF

D: -
J: TRBJ1-3
size: few
V: TRBV7-9
DNA: TGTGCCAGCGACACAACAGGCTCTGGAAACACCATATATTTT
CDR3: CASDTTGSGNTIYF

D: -
J: TRBJ2-7
size: -
V: TRBV28
DNA: TGTGCCAGCAGTGACTCCCGGGACGGAGATTACGAGCAGTACTTC
CDR3: CASSDSRDGDYEQYF